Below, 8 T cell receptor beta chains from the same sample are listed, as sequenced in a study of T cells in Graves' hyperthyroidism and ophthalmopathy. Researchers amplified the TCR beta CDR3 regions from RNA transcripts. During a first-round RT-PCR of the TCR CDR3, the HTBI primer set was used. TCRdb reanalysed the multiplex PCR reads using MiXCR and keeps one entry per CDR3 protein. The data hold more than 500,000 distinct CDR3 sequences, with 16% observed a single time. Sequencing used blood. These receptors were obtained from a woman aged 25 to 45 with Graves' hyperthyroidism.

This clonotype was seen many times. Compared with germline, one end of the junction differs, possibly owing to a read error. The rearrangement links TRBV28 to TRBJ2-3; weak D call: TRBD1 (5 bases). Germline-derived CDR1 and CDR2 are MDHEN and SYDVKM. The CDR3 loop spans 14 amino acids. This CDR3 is CASSLYRSTYTQYF. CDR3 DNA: TGTGCCAGCAGTTTATACAGGAGCACATATACGCAGTATTTT.

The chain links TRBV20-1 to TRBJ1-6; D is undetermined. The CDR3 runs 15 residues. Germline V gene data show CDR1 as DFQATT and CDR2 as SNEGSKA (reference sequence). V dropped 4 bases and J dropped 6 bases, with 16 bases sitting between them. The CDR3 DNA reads TGCAGTGCTAAAGCGACTGGAGTCCTTAATTCACCCCTCCACTTT. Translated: CSAKATGVLNSPLHF.

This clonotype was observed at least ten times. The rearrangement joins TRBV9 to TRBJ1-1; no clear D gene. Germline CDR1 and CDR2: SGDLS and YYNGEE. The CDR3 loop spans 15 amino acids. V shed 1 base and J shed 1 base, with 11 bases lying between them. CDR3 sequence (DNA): TGTGCCAGCAGCGTATACCCATCAAGGAACACTGAAGCTTTCTTT. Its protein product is CASSVYPSRNTEAFF. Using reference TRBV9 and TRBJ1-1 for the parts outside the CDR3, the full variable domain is DSGVTQTPKHLITATGQRVTLRCSPRSGDLSVYWYQQSLDQGLQFLIQYYNGEERAKGNILERFSAQQFPDLHSELNLSSLELGDSALYFCASSVYPSRNTEAFFGQGTRLTVV.

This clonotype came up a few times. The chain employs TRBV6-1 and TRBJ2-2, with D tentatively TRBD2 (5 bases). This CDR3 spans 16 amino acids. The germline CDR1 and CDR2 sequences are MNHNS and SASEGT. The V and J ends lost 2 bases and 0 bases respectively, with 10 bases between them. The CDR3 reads CASSEPWTPNTGELFF. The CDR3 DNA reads TGTGCCAGCAGTGAACCTTGGACTCCGAACACCGGGGAGCTGTTTTTT.

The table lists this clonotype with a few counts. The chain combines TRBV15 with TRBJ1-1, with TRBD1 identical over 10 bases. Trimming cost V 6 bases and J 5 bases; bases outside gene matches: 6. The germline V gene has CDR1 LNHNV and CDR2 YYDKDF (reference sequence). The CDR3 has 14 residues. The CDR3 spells CATRTRQGATEAFF. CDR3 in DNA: TGTGCCACCAGGACCCGACAGGGGGCAACTGAAGCTTTCTTT. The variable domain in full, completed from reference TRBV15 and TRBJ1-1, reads DAMVIQNPRYQVTQFGKPVTLSCSQTLNHNVMYWYQQKSSQAPKLLFHYYDKDFNNEADTPDNFQSRRPNTSFCFLDIRSPGLGDTAMYLCATRTRQGATEAFFGQGTRLTVV.

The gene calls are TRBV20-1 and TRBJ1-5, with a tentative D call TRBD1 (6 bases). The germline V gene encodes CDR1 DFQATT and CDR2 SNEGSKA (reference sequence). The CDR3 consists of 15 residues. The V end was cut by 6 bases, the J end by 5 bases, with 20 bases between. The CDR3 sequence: CSAPTPQGGYQPQHF. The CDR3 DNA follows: TGCAGTGCGCCCACCCCACAGGGAGGGTATCAGCCCCAGCATTTT.

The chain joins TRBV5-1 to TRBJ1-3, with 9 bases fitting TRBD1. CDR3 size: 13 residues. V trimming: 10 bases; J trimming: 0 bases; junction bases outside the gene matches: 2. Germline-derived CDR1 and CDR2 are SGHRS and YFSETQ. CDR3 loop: CAGTGSSGNTIYF. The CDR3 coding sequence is TGCGCCGGGACAGGGTCCTCTGGAAACACCATATATTTT.

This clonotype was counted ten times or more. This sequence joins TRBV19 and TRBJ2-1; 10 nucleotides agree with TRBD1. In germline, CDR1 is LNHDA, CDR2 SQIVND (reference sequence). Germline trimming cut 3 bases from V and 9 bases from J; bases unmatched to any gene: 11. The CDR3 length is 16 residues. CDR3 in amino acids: CASSIRGQGRDSEQFF. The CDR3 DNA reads TGTGCCAGTAGTATCCGGGGACAGGGGCGCGATAGTGAGCAGTTCTTC. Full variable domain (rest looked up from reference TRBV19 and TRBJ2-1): DGGITQSPKYLFRKEGQNVTLSCEQNLNHDAMYWYRQDPGQGLRLIYYSQIVNDFQKGDIAEGYSVSREKKESFPLTVTSAQKNPTAFYLCASSIRGQGRDSEQFFGPGTRLTVL.